This is a list of T cell receptor beta chains from one sample in a study of cytomegalovirus exposure and HLA in healthy donors. The data were produced by immunoSEQ multiplex PCR, yet TCRdb's version contains in-frame clones alone and is incomplete. The sample lists fewer than 200,000 clones; around 75% were seen once. Material for sequencing was PBMCs. These receptors were taken from a woman younger than 45 in good health and CMV-seronegative. Each CDR3 is given with its conserved first and last residue. Each record gives: J gene, clone size, D gene, V gene, CDR3 DNA, CDR3 protein. The D gene is left open where the match is weak. The size entry is marked missing in some rows and otherwise reads once, few, many or a size class.

>TRBJ2-3|-|TRBD2|TRBV29-1
TGCAGCGTGGGACTAGCTAACTTAGCAGATACGCAGTATTTT
CSVGLANLADTQYF
>TRBJ2-7|-|-|TRBV27
TGTGCCAGCAGTTTATTCGCCCCACAGGGAGTTTCTCGATACGAGCAGTACTTC
CASSLFAPQGVSRYEQYF
>TRBJ2-7|-|TRBD2|TRBV5-4
TGTGCCAGCAGCTTGGCCCTAGCGGGGGGGCTGGGGGAGCAGTACTTC
CASSLALAGGLGEQYF
>TRBJ2-1|-|TRBD2|TRBV7-2
TGTGCCAGCAGCTGGACTAGCGGGAGTCTTGAGCAGTTCTTC
CASSWTSGSLEQFF
>TRBJ2-1|-|-|TRBV5-8
TGTGCCAGCAGCTTACAGGAAAGCTCCTACAATGAGCAGTTCTTC
CASSLQESSYNEQFF
>TRBJ2-7|few|TRBD1|TRBV5-1
TGCGCCAGCAGCAACACAGGGGTCGAGCAGTACTTC
CASSNTGVEQYF
>TRBJ1-2|-|TRBD1|TRBV10-3
TGTGCCATCAGTGAGTCGGGGACAGGGGCTGGTGGCTACACCTTC
CAISESGTGAGGYTF
>TRBJ2-7|few|TRBD2|TRBV29-1
TGCAGCGTGGTACCGGGACTAGCCTACGGGGAGCAGTACTTC
CSVVPGLAYGEQYF
>TRBJ1-6|few|TRBD1|TRBV2
TGTGCCAGCAGTGAGGGACAGTATAATTCACCCCTCCACTTT
CASSEGQYNSPLHF
>TRBJ2-2|-|-|TRBV11-2
TGTGCCAGCAGCCCAGGGGTGCGGGCGAACACCGGGGAGCTGTTTTTT
CASSPGVRANTGELFF
>TRBJ2-7|-|TRBD2|TRBV19
TGTGCCAGTAGTATTAGCGGGACATCCTACGAGCAGTACTTC
CASSISGTSYEQYF
>TRBJ2-2|-|TRBD2|TRBV9
TGTGCCAGCAGCGTAGGAGGACTAGCGGGAGGAACCGGGGAGCTGTTTTTT
CASSVGGLAGGTGELFF
>TRBJ2-7|-|-|TRBV9
TGTGCCAGCAGCCCCCCCCGGGGGTACGAGCAGTACTTC
CASSPPRGYEQYF
>TRBJ1-6|-|-|TRBV2
TGTGCCAGCAGCGAACTCCGGGGGGCAGGTAATTCACCCCTCCACTTT
CASSELRGAGNSPLHF
>TRBJ2-1|-|TRBD2|TRBV7-9
TGTGCCAGCAGCCTTAGCGGGGCTCTTAACAATGAGCAGTTCTTC
CASSLSGALNNEQFF
>TRBJ1-2|-|-|TRBV11-2
TGTGCCAGCAGCTTAGAGGGGAGGGCTGGCTACACCTTC
CASSLEGRAGYTF
>TRBJ1-4|-|-|TRBV7-9
TGTGCCAGCAGCTTAAGCAGACTCGCAACTAATGAAAAACTGTTTTTT
CASSLSRLATNEKLFF
>TRBJ2-2|-|-|TRBV2
TGTGCCAGCAGTGATAACTACTTGGTCGGGGAGCTGTTTTTT
CASSDNYLVGELFF
>TRBJ1-2|-|-|TRBV4-1
TGCGCCAGCAGCCAAGATTTAGTCGGGTACTATGGCTACACCTTC
CASSQDLVGYYGYTF
>TRBJ2-2|-|-|TRBV7-8
TGTGCCAGCAGCTCGAGGTTTGAGGGGGATATCGGGGAGCTGTTTTTT
CASSSRFEGDIGELFF
>TRBJ1-5|-|-|TRBV19
TGTGCCACTTCGGGGGGGCAGGGTCAGCCCCAGCATTTT
CATSGGQGQPQHF
>TRBJ1-3|-|TRBD1|TRBV11-2
TGTGCCAGCAGCAGAGACAGGGCTGGAAACACCATATATTTT
CASSRDRAGNTIYF
>TRBJ1-4|-|-|TRBV7-9
TGTGCCAGCAGTGGTCTCAGCGCCTGGGAACTGTTTTTT
CASSGLSAWELFF
>TRBJ1-2|-|-|TRBV11-2
TGTGCCAGCACCCCGGGTAGGAACTATGGCTACACCTTC
CASTPGRNYGYTF
>TRBJ2-1|-|-|TRBV27
TGTGCCAGCAGTTTACGGGTAGTTGCGGGCGATGAGCAGTTCTTC
CASSLRVVAGDEQFF
>TRBJ2-3|once|-|TRBV10-1
TGCGCCAGCAGTGAGATTAGCGGCGTTAGCACAGATACGCAGTATTTT
CASSEISGVSTDTQYF
>TRBJ1-5|-|TRBD1|TRBV7-2
TGTGCCAGCAGCGTAGGACAGGGGGCGCAGCCCCAGCATTTT
CASSVGQGAQPQHF
>TRBJ2-5|-|TRBD2|TRBV5-1
TGCGCCACGGGCGGGGGTCCCCAAGAGACCCAGTACTTC
CATGGGPQETQYF
>TRBJ2-7|-|TRBD1|TRBV19
TGTGCCAGTAGTTACGACAGGGGCGGCGGCGAGCAGTACTTC
CASSYDRGGGEQYF
>TRBJ1-1|-|-|TRBV7-6
TGTGCCAGCAGCTTAGCACCGGGGGGCGGGACTGAAGCTTTCTTT
CASSLAPGGGTEAFF
>TRBJ2-2|-|TRBD2|TRBV4-3
TGCGCCAGCAGCCAAGATGTGGCGGGAGTAAGCACCGGGGAGCTGTTTTTT
CASSQDVAGVSTGELFF
>TRBJ2-5|once|-|TRBV10-3
TGTGCCATCAGTGAGAACAGAGAGCCTTACCAAGAGACCCAGTACTTC
CAISENREPYQETQYF
>TRBJ1-1|few|-|TRBV10-1
TGCGCCAGCAGTGAGTCTGGCCGAACTGAAGCTTTCTTT
CASSESGRTEAFF
>TRBJ2-1|-|-|TRBV4-3
TGCGCCAGCAGCCAAGAGGGCAGGGGATTGGGGAATGAGCAGTTCTTC
CASSQEGRGLGNEQFF
>TRBJ2-7|-|-|TRBV7-9
TGTGCCAGCAGCTTTCGTCCAAATAATCCCTCTAGTTCCTACGAGCAGTACTTC
CASSFRPNNPSSSYEQYF
>TRBJ2-7|-|-|TRBV5-6
TGTGCCAGCAGCCCGCGGCCCGCGGACGAGCAGTACTTC
CASSPRPADEQYF
>TRBJ1-4|-|TRBD1|TRBV5-4
TGTGCCAGCAGCTTAGGACAGGGGGCAGGCTTAGGTATAGATGAAAAACTGTTTTTT
CASSLGQGAGLGIDEKLFF
>TRBJ2-7|-|TRBD2|TRBV28
TGTGCCAGCAGTTTATGGTTGGGAGGGCCCTACGAGCAGTACTTC
CASSLWLGGPYEQYF
>TRBJ2-7|-|-|TRBV5-4
TGTGCCAGCAGCTTTCCGGGGGGCGACGAGCAGTACTTC
CASSFPGGDEQYF
>TRBJ2-3|-|-|TRBV27
TGTGCCAGCAGTTTACTATTCGAAGCTGGCACAGATACGCAGTATTTT
CASSLLFEAGTDTQYF
>TRBJ2-7|-|TRBD2|TRBV2
TGTGCCAGCACCACGGGAGGCAGATCCTACGAGCAGTACTTC
CASTTGGRSYEQYF
>TRBJ2-4|-|-|TRBV6-5
TGTGCCAGCAGTTACTCGAATGAGTTAGTCATTCAGTACTTC
CASSYSNELVIQYF
>TRBJ2-1|-|-|TRBV27
TGTGCCAGCAAGGGGACAGGGATGTCTAGCGGGTCCGGTGAGCAGTTCTTC
CASKGTGMSSGSGEQFF
>TRBJ2-1|-|TRBD1|TRBV29-1
TGCAGCGCGGTCGCGACAGGGGGCTCATACAATGAGCAGTTCTTC
CSAVATGGSYNEQFF
>TRBJ2-2|-|-|TRBV28
TGTGCCAGCAGTTCGACCTTCGGGAGGAACACCGGGGAGCTGTTTTTT
CASSSTFGRNTGELFF
>TRBJ2-5|-|-|TRBV4-2
TGTGCCAGCAGCCATTCGACAGCCAACACCGACCAAGAGACCCAGTACTTC
CASSHSTANTDQETQYF
>TRBJ2-7|-|-|TRBV7-6
TGTGCCAGCAGCCCCCGAAGTAGCAGGGGTGAGAACGAGCAGTACTTC
CASSPRSSRGENEQYF
>TRBJ1-2|-|TRBD1|TRBV2
TGTGCCAGCAGTGAAGTGAGGACAGGGCCTATTGGCTACACCTTC
CASSEVRTGPIGYTF
>TRBJ2-7|-|-|TRBV5-6
TGTGCCAGCAGTTTGACTAACATGCGCGAGCAGTACTTC
CASSLTNMREQYF
>TRBJ1-2|-|-|TRBV7-6
TGTGCCAGCAGCCTTGAGGAGGGGAACTATGGCTACACCTTC
CASSLEEGNYGYTF
>TRBJ1-4|-|-|TRBV29-1
TGCAGCGTTGAAAGGACTCCCCTAGGAAAACTGTTTTTT
CSVERTPLGKLFF
>TRBJ2-7|once|TRBD1|TRBV27
TGTGCCACCGGTGACAGGGGGCAGTACGAGCAGTACTTC
CATGDRGQYEQYF